This T cell receptor (beta chain) originates from a study of lymphopenia after photon versus proton radiotherapy. Produced via immunoSEQ multiplex PCR; TCRdb's table is partial and in-frame only. The sample has about 70,000 clones; 80% to 95% are singletons. V lost 2 bases to trimming and J lost 8 bases, with 15 bases between them. Germline CDR1 MNHNS, CDR2 SASEGT. The CDR3 totals 15 residues. The J gene is TRBJ1-4, the V gene TRBV6-1, with D possibly being TRBD1 (6 bases). The origin of this receptor is a woman between 40 and 55 years old with cholangiocarcinoma. Material: peripheral blood, obtained from a patient treated with photon-based radiotherapy. The CDR3 nucleotides read TGTGCCAGCAGTGAACGGGTCAGAGGGGGAGAAAAACTGTTTTTT. Its translation: CASSERVRGGEKLFF.